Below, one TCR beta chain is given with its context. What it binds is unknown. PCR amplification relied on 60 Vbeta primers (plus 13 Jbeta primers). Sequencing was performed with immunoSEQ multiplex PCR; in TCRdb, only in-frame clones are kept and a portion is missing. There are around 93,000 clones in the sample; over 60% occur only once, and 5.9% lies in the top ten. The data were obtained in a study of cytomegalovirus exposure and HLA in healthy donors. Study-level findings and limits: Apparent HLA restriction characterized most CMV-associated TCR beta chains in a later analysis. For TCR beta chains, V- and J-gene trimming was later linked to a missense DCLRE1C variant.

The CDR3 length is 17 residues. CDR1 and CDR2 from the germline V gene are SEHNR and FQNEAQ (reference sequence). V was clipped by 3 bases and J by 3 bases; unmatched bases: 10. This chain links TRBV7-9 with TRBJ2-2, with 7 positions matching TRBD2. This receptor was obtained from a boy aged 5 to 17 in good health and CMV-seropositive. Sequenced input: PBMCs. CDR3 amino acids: CASSFRTSWLHTGELFF. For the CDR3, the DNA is TGTGCCAGCAGCTTCCGGACTAGTTGGTTGCACACCGGGGAGCTGTTTTTT. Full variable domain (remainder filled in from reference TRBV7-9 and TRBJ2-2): DTGVSQNPRHKITKRGQNVTFRCDPISEHNRLYWYRQTLGQGPEFLTYFQNEAQLEKSRLLSDRFSAERPKGSFSTLEIQRTEQGDSAMYLCASSFRTSWLHTGELFFGEGSRLTVL.